A selection of T cell receptor beta chains follows, all from one sample in a study of blood T cell repertoires in COVID-19. Generated by immunoSEQ multiplex PCR, the TCRdb table keeps only in-frame clones and is missing some. The data show 200,000 to 250,000 clones, with about 86% seen just once and roughly 6.2% held by the top ten. The sequenced sample consisted of peripheral blood. These TCRs come from a man aged 55 to 69 who had recovered from COVID-19. The CDR3 runs from the conserved cysteine through the conserved F or W. The order of the fields is J gene, V gene, clone size, D gene, CDR3 DNA, CDR3 protein. D genes are given only for firm matches. Size is stated for part of the rows, as once, few or many counts, or as a class when the clone is expanded.

J: TRBJ2-7; V: TRBV19; size: .; D: TRBD2; DNA: TGTGCCAGTAGTAGGTTACGGGCGGGAGGTCTTGTCAACGAGCAGTACTTC; CDR3: CASSRLRAGGLVNEQYF
J: TRBJ1-4; V: TRBV5-1; size: .; D: .; DNA: TGCGCCAGCAACCTTGGAGGAGGGACTAATGAAAAACTGTTTTTT; CDR3: CASNLGGGTNEKLFF
J: TRBJ1-5; V: TRBV7-9; size: few; D: .; DNA: TGTGCCAGCAGCTTGGAGGCCACGGATCAGCCCCAGCATTTT; CDR3: CASSLEATDQPQHF
J: TRBJ2-7; V: TRBV5-1; size: .; D: TRBD2; DNA: TGCGCCAGCAGCTTTGGGCGGCAAAGCGGGAGGGAAAACGAGCAGTACTTC; CDR3: CASSFGRQSGRENEQYF
J: TRBJ2-3; V: TRBV18; size: .; D: TRBD1; DNA: TGTGCCAGCTCCGGGACAGGCCGCACAGATACGCAGTATTTT; CDR3: CASSGTGRTDTQYF
J: TRBJ1-1; V: TRBV28; size: .; D: .; DNA: TGTGCCAGCATAGGAGCCTCTACTATGAACACTGAAGCTTTCTTT; CDR3: CASIGASTMNTEAFF
J: TRBJ2-1; V: TRBV14; size: .; D: .; DNA: TGTGCCAGCAGCCGCCCGGGACACTATGAGGGGCAGTTCTTC; CDR3: CASSRPGHYEGQFF
J: TRBJ1-2; V: TRBV5-4; size: .; D: TRBD1; DNA: TGTGCCAGCAGCATGGACAGGGGTAGGGGCTACACCTTC; CDR3: CASSMDRGRGYTF
J: TRBJ1-6; V: TRBV7-2; size: .; D: .; DNA: TGTGCCAGCAGCTCCCTAGTTCCCTCACCCCTCCACTTT; CDR3: CASSSLVPSPLHF
J: TRBJ1-2; V: TRBV5-1; size: .; D: .; DNA: TGCGCCAGCAGCCCACGTTCTACAGGGTCAAGTGGCTACACCTTC; CDR3: CASSPRSTGSSGYTF
J: TRBJ1-1; V: TRBV5-8; size: .; D: .; DNA: TGTGCCAGCAGCTTGCTAGAGAACACTGAAGCTTTCTTT; CDR3: CASSLLENTEAFF
J: TRBJ2-7; V: TRBV21-1; size: .; D: .; DNA: TGTGCCAGCAGCAAAGGCGGGACTTTGCGAACCTACGAGCAGTACTTC; CDR3: CASSKGGTLRTYEQYF
J: TRBJ1-1; V: TRBV19; size: .; D: .; DNA: TGTGCCAGTAGTATAGTTGGGAGGGGCGTGAACACTGAAGCTTTCTTT; CDR3: CASSIVGRGVNTEAFF
J: TRBJ2-7; V: TRBV29-1; size: .; D: TRBD2; DNA: TGCAGCGTTCTTGCGGGAGGGCCTTACGAGCAGTACTTC; CDR3: CSVLAGGPYEQYF
J: TRBJ1-1; V: TRBV18; size: .; D: TRBD1; DNA: TGTGCCAGCTCTCCCGGGACAGGGGGCGGGAACACTGAAGCTTTCTTT; CDR3: CASSPGTGGGNTEAFF
J: TRBJ2-7; V: TRBV21-1; size: .; D: .; DNA: TGTGCCAGCAGCAAAGAGGGAAGATTAGGACAGGGGCTACACGAGCAGTACTTC; CDR3: CASSKEGRLGQGLHEQYF
J: TRBJ2-2; V: TRBV19; size: once; D: .; DNA: TGTGCCAGTAGTACCCGTGGCGGTCCCGGGGAGCTGTTTTTT; CDR3: CASSTRGGPGELFF
J: TRBJ1-2; V: TRBV7-6; size: .; D: TRBD1; DNA: TGTGCCAGCATCGGGACAGATGGCTACACCTTC; CDR3: CASIGTDGYTF
J: TRBJ2-3; V: TRBV5-6; size: .; D: TRBD1; DNA: TGTGCCAGCAGCTCAACCGGGACAGCGAGAGATACGCAGTATTTT; CDR3: CASSSTGTARDTQYF
J: TRBJ1-4; V: TRBV23-1; size: .; D: .; DNA: TGCGCCAGCAGGCCCCGACTGCGGTGGAAACTGTTTTTT; CDR3: CASRPRLRWKLFF